A single T cell receptor beta chain is shown here with its context. Antigen unknown. This sample was included in a study of cytomegalovirus exposure and HLA in healthy donors. Whole-study results and caveats: Cytomegalovirus-associated status was assigned to 150 to 200 TCR beta chains.

Clones were sequenced by immunoSEQ multiplex PCR, and TCRdb holds only the in-frame ones, with some missing. Of 150,000 to 250,000 clones listed, 81% were seen once; the top ten hold around 1.2%. The germline V gene encodes CDR1 MNHNS and CDR2 SASEGT. V was trimmed by 6 bases and J by 6 bases, leaving 9 bases between them. The CDR3 is 12 amino acids. The chain recombines TRBV6-1 with TRBJ1-5; D is possibly TRBD1 (5 bases). Sequencing was performed on PBMCs. This TCR was recovered from a young woman in good health and CMV-seronegative. CDR3 nucleotide sequence: TGTGCCAGCAGGGGGCCCGGTCAGCCCCAGCATTTT. Translated: CASRGPGQPQHF.